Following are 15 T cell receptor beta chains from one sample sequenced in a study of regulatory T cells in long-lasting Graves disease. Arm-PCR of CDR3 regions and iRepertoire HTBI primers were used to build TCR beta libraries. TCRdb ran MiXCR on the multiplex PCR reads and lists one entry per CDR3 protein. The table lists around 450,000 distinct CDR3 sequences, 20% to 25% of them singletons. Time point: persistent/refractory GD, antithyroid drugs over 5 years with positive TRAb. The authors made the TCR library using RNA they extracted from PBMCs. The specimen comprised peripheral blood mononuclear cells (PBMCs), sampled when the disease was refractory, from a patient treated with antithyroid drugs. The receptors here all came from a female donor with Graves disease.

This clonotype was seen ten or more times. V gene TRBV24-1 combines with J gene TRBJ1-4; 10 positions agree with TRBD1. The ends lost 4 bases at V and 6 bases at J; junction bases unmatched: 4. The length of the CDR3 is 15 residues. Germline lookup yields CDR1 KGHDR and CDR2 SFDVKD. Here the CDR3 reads CATSDPGQGYEKLFF. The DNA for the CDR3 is TGTGCCACCAGTGACCCGGGACAGGGGTATGAAAAACTGTTTTTT.

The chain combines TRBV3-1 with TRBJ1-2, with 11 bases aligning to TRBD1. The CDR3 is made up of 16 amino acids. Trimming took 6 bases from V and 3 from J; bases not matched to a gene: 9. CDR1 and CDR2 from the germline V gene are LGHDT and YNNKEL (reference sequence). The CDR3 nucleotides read TGTGCCAGCAGATCGGACAGGGGGCGTTCGGACTATGGCTACACCTTC. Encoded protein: CASRSDRGRSDYGYTF.

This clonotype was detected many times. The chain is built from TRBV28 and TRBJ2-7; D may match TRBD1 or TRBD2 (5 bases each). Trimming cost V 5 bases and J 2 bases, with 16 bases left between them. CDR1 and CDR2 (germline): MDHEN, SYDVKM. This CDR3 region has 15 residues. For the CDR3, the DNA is TGTGCCAGCAGTCCTCGGGACCGAACCCCCTACGAGCAGTACTTC. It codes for CASSPRDRTPYEQYF.

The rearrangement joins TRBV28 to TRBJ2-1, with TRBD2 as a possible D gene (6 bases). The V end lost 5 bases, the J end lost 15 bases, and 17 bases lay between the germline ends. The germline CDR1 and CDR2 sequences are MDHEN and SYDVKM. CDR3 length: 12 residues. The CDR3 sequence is CASSQRASEGFF. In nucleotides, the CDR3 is TGTGCCAGCAGTCAACGGGCTAGCGAGGGGTTCTTC.

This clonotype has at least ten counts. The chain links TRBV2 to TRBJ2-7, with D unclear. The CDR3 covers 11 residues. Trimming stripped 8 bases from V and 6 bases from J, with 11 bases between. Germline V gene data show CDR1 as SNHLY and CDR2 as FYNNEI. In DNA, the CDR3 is TGTGCCAGCTCTTTTTCGGGCGAGCAGTACTTC. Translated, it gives CASSFSGEQYF.

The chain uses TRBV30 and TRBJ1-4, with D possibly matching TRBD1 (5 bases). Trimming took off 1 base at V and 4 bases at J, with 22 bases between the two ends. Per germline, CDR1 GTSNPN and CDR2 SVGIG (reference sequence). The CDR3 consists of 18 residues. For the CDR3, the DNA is TGTGCCTGGAGTGCTTACGGGGCAGCCCAACTAAATAATGAAAAACTGTTTTTT. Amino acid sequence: CAWSAYGAAQLNNEKLFF.

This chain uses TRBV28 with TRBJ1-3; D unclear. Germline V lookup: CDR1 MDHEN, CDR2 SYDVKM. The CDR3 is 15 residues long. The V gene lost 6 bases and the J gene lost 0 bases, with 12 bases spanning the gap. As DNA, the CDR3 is TGTGCCAGCAGAATTAACAGAGACTCTGGAAACACCATATATTTT. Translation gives CASRINRDSGNTIYF.

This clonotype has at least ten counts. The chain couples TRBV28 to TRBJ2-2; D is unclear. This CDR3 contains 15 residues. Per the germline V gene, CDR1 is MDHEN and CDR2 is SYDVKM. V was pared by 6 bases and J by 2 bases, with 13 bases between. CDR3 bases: TGTGCCAGCAGCCTAGATTCACTCAACACCGGGGAGCTGTTTTTT. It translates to CASSLDSLNTGELFF.

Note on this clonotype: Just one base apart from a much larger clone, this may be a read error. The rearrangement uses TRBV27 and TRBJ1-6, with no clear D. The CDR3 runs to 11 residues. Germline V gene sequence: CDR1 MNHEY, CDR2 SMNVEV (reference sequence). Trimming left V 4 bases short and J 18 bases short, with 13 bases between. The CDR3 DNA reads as TGTGCCAGCAGTTGGTACGAGGCCCCCCACTTT. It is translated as CASSWYEAPHF.

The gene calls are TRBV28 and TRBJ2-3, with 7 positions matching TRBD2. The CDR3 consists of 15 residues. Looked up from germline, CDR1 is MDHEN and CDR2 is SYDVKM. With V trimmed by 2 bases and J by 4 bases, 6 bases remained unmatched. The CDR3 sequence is CASSLPRGGADTQYF. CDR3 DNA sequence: TGTGCCAGCAGTTTACCCCGGGGAGGGGCAGATACGCAGTATTTT.

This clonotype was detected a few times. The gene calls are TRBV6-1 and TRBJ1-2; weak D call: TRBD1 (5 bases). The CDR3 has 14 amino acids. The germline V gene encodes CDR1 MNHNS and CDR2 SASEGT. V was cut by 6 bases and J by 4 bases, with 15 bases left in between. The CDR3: CASRREGDGYGYTF. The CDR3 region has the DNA TGTGCCAGCAGGAGAGAAGGGGACGGCTATGGCTACACCTTC.

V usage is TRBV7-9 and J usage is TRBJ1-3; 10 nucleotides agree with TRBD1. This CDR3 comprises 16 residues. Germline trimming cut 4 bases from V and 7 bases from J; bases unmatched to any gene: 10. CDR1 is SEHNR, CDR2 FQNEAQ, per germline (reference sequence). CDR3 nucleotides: TGTGCCAGCAGCTCAACCAGACAGGGGGCTTGGAACACCATATATTTT. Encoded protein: CASSSTRQGAWNTIYF.

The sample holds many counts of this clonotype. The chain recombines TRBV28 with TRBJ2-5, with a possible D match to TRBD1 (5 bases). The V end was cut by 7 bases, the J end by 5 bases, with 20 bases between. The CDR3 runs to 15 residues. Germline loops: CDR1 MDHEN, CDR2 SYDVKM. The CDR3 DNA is TGTGCCAGCATCCCCTCCCAGGGTAGTGGGGAGACCCAGTACTTC. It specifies CASIPSQGSGETQYF.

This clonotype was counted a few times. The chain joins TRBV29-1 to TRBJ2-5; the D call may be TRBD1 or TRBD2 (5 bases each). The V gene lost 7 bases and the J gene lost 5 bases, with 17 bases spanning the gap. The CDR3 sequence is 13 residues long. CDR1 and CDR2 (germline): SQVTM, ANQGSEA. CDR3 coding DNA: TGCAGCGGAAACCCCGGGGCTGGTGAGACCCAGTACTTC. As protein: CSGNPGAGETQYF. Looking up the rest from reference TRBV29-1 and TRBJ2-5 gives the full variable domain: SAVISQKPSRDICQRGTSLTIQCQVDSQVTMMFWYRQQPGQSLTLIATANQGSEATYESGFVIDKFPISRPNLTFSTLTVSNMSPEDSSIYLCSGNPGAGETQYFGPGTRLLVL.

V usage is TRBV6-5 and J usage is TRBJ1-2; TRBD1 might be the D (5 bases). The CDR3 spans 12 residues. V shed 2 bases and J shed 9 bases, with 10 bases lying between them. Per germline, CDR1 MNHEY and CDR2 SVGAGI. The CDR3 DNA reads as TGTGCCAGCAGTTACCATGGGGCAAGCTACACCTTC. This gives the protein CASSYHGASYTF.